This T cell receptor beta chain stems from a study of spatial heterogeneity in lung cancer. In this sample, this clonotype is medium-sized. The V end was cut by 5 bases, the J end by 2 bases, with 13 bases between. The CDR3 runs 14 residues. Looked up from germline, CDR1 is SGHRS and CDR2 is YFSETQ. TCRdb recomputed calls from the 5' RACE reads with MiXCR, one row per CDR3 protein. The sample yields some 3,000 distinct CDR3 sequences, 4.7% seen once. Time point noted: sample taken at primary tumor resection. Researchers sequenced whole RNA taken from tumor, nontumor lung or frozen PBMC without sorting.

This material consisted of normal lung tissue next to the tumor, taken at surgery. The TCR originated in a male donor with early-stage non-small cell lung cancer. The chain has TRBV5-1 and TRBJ1-1; D unclear. The CDR3 region is CASRERPVNTEAFF. The CDR3 DNA is TGCGCCAGCAGAGAAAGGCCCGTTAACACTGAAGCTTTCTTT.